This T cell receptor (beta chain) stems from a study of blood T cell repertoires in COVID-19. Measured with immunoSEQ multiplex PCR; TCRdb has only the in-frame clones, and not every one. The table has about 130,000 clones, 75% to 90% seen once; the top ten hold approximately 4.3%. The J segment lost 9 bases and the V segment lost 7 bases, leaving 12 bases of the junction unmatched. The CDR3 runs to 14 residues. Germline-derived CDR1 and CDR2 are MNHEY and SVGAGI. The sample was peripheral blood. This chain connects TRBV6-5 to TRBJ2-3, with 8 bases fitting TRBD2. The TCR originated in a human donor in a cohort sampled during active COVID-19. The DNA for the CDR3 is TGTGCCAGCACTCCGACAGCGGGAGCGAGAACGCAGTATTTT. Translating gives CASTPTAGARTQYF.